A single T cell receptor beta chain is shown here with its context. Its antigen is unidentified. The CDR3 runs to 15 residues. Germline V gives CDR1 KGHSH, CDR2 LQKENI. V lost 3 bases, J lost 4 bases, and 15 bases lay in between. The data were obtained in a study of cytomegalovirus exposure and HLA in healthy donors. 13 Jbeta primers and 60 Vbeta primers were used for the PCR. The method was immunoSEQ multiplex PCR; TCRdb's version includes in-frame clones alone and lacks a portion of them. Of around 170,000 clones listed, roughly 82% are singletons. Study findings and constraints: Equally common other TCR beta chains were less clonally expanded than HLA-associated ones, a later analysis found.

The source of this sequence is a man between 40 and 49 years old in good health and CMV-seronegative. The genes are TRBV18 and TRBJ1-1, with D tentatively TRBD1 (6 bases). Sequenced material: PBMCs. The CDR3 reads CASSPRQGIGTEAFF. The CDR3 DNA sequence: TGTGCCAGCTCACCCAGGCAGGGGATAGGCACTGAAGCTTTCTTT. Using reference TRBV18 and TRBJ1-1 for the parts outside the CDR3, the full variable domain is NAGVMQNPRHLVRRRGQEARLRCSPMKGHSHVYWYRQLPEEGLKFMVYLQKENIIDESGMPKERFSAEFPKEGPSILRIQQVVRGDSAAYFCASSPRQGIGTEAFFGQGTRLTVV.